Following are 3 T cell receptor beta chains from one sample sequenced in a study of blood T cell repertoires in COVID-19. Sequenced by immunoSEQ multiplex PCR; TCRdb stores in-frame clones only, minus some. The sample has about 150,000 clones, 80% to 90% seen once. Sequencing was performed on peripheral blood. These receptors were taken from a woman aged 55-69 years with COVID-19, enrolled during active disease.

V is TRBV25-1 and J is TRBJ2-7, with a tentative D call TRBD2 (6 bases). The germline V gene has CDR1 MGHDK and CDR2 SYGVNS. The CDR3 runs 14 residues. Between the trimmed V and J ends, which lost 6 bases and 4 bases, there was a span of 16 bases. The CDR3 DNA reads TGTGCCAGCAGCCCGGGACTCCCTCTGTACGAGCAGTACTTC. Amino acid sequence: CASSPGLPLYEQYF.

The V gene is TRBV7-8, the J gene TRBJ1-1; 12 bases match TRBD1. The CDR3 runs to 14 residues. V lost 5 bases, J lost 11 bases, and 9 bases stayed unmatched. Germline V CDR1 and CDR2: SGHVS, FQNEAQ. CDR3 amino acids: CASSVTEGQGAAFF. CDR3 DNA sequence: TGTGCCAGCAGCGTAACGGAGGGACAGGGGGCCGCTTTCTTT.

V gene TRBV7-9 combines with J gene TRBJ1-2, with D uncertain. This CDR3 comprises 17 residues. Germline lookup yields CDR1 SEHNR and CDR2 FQNEAQ (reference sequence). V lost 5 bases and J 5 bases, leaving 24 bases between the germline ends. CDR3 protein: CASSPQVQLFVEYGYTF. In DNA, the CDR3 is TGTGCCAGCAGCCCCCAGGTCCAACTTTTTGTAGAATATGGCTACACCTTC.